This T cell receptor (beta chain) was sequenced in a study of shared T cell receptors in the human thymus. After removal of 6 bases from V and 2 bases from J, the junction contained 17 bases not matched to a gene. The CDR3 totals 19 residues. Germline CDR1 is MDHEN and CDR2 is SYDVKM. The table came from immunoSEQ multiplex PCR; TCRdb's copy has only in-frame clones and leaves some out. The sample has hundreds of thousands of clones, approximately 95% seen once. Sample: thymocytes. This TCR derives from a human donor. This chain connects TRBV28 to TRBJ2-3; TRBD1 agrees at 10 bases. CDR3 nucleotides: TGTGCCAGCAGCCTCCGAAGTATGGGGACAGGGGAGGTCACAGATACGCAGTATTTT. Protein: CASSLRSMGTGEVTDTQYF.